A selection of T cell receptor beta chains follows, all from one sample in a study of blood T cells in healthy people across ages. TCRdb processed the 5' RACE reads anew with MiXCR; each CDR3 protein has one entry. The repertoire has about 800,000 distinct CDR3 sequences, 20% to 25% of them found once; the top ten carry under 4%. The same data also contributed to another study, on T cells of mothers and their children.

Material for sequencing was blood. The origin of the receptors is a boy aged 5 to 17 in good health. Each CDR3 is given with its conserved first and last residue. Each record gives: CDR3 DNA, CDR3 protein, D gene, clone size, V gene, J gene. A D gene is named only where the DNA matches it firmly. Size is omitted from some rows. Given values are once, few, many or a class for expanded clones.

cdr3_nt: TGTGCCAGCACTAGACAACTCCGGGGCTATGGCTACACCTTC; cdr3_aa: CASTRQLRGYGYTF; d_call: -; clone_size: -; v_call: TRBV12-3/TRBV12-4; j_call: TRBJ1-2
cdr3_nt: TGTGCCAGCAGTTACCCTCGGGTTCCCACCCGATCTCGATCCTACAATGAGCAGTTCTTC; cdr3_aa: CASSYPRVPTRSRSYNEQFF; d_call: -; clone_size: few; v_call: TRBV6-2/TRBV6-3; j_call: TRBJ2-1
cdr3_nt: TGTGCCAGCAGCTTAGAGGGGGCCGGGGCGAACACTGAAGCTTTCTTT; cdr3_aa: CASSLEGAGANTEAFF; d_call: -; clone_size: -; v_call: TRBV11-2; j_call: TRBJ1-1
cdr3_nt: TGTGCCACCAGTGAGGGGGGGTGGGGCACTGAAGCTTTCTTT; cdr3_aa: CATSEGGWGTEAFF; d_call: -; clone_size: -; v_call: TRBV24-1; j_call: TRBJ1-1
cdr3_nt: TGCAGTGCTAGAGACAACACATTGAACACTGGAGCTTTCTTT; cdr3_aa: CSARDNTLNTGAFF; d_call: -; clone_size: few; v_call: TRBV20-1; j_call: TRBJ1-1
cdr3_nt: TGCAGCGTTTTAGGCCCAGGGGGGTATTACTATGGCTACACCTTC; cdr3_aa: CSVLGPGGYYYGYTF; d_call: TRBD1; clone_size: few; v_call: TRBV29-1; j_call: TRBJ1-2
cdr3_nt: TGCGCCAGCAGCGTGGGCCTTCTTGGGAGGATTGACAATGAGCAGTTCTTC; cdr3_aa: CASSVGLLGRIDNEQFF; d_call: -; clone_size: -; v_call: TRBV5-1; j_call: TRBJ2-1
cdr3_nt: TGCGCCAGCAGTTTAGAAGCGGGACGGAAAAACATTCAGTACTTC; cdr3_aa: CASSLEAGRKNIQYF; d_call: TRBD2; clone_size: -; v_call: TRBV12-3/TRBV12-4; j_call: TRBJ2-4
cdr3_nt: TGTGCCATCAGTGAGTCCTCGGGAATAAGACAGGTAACCTACAATGAGCAGTTCTTC; cdr3_aa: CAISESSGIRQVTYNEQFF; d_call: -; clone_size: -; v_call: TRBV10-3; j_call: TRBJ2-1
cdr3_nt: TGTGCCAGCAGTCAGCGGGAAGCTCAGTACTTC; cdr3_aa: CASSQREAQYF; d_call: TRBD2; clone_size: -; v_call: TRBV12-3/TRBV12-4; j_call: TRBJ2-5
cdr3_nt: TGCGCCAGCAGCCTAGAGACAGGGACCTACGAGCAGTACTTC; cdr3_aa: CASSLETGTYEQYF; d_call: TRBD1; clone_size: few; v_call: TRBV7-2; j_call: TRBJ2-7
cdr3_nt: TGCAGTGCTGGTAGGGACAGGCAGAATTCACCCCTCCACTTT; cdr3_aa: CSAGRDRQNSPLHF; d_call: TRBD1; clone_size: few; v_call: TRBV20-1; j_call: TRBJ1-6
cdr3_nt: TGCGCCAGCAGCCAAGGGAAGGAAGGCTATGGCTACACCTTC; cdr3_aa: CASSQGKEGYGYTF; d_call: -; clone_size: few; v_call: TRBV4-3; j_call: TRBJ1-2
cdr3_nt: TGCAGTGCTAGCCTTAGCGGGGGAGGCTCCTACGAGCAGTACTTC; cdr3_aa: CSASLSGGGSYEQYF; d_call: TRBD2; clone_size: few; v_call: TRBV20-1; j_call: TRBJ2-7
cdr3_nt: TGTGCCAGCAGCGTAGAGCCAGAGTGGGGGCAAGAGACCCAGTACTTC; cdr3_aa: CASSVEPEWGQETQYF; d_call: -; clone_size: -; v_call: TRBV9; j_call: TRBJ2-5
cdr3_nt: TGTGCCAGCAGTGATAGGAGCCGGGACATTGGAAAATACGAGCAGTACTTC; cdr3_aa: CASSDRSRDIGKYEQYF; d_call: -; clone_size: -; v_call: TRBV25-1; j_call: TRBJ2-7
cdr3_nt: TGTGCCAGCAGTTTCATGCAACCCGCGGATTACAATCAGCCCCAGCATTTT; cdr3_aa: CASSFMQPADYNQPQHF; d_call: -; clone_size: -; v_call: TRBV12-3/TRBV12-4; j_call: TRBJ1-5
cdr3_nt: TGTGCCATCCCCCCGGGGGACGGCTCCTACGAGCAGTACTTC; cdr3_aa: CAIPPGDGSYEQYF; d_call: -; clone_size: -; v_call: TRBV6-4; j_call: TRBJ2-7
cdr3_nt: TGTGCCAGCAGTGACGACAGGAACACTGAAGCTTTCTTT; cdr3_aa: CASSDDRNTEAFF; d_call: -; clone_size: few; v_call: TRBV2; j_call: TRBJ1-1
cdr3_nt: TGTGCCAGCAGCTTAGTTGCAGGGGGTCGGAACACTGAAGCTTTCTTT; cdr3_aa: CASSLVAGGRNTEAFF; d_call: TRBD1; clone_size: -; v_call: TRBV7-9; j_call: TRBJ1-1
cdr3_nt: TGTGCCAGCTCAAACAGGGCTCCCTTCACTGGGGCCAACGTCCTGACTTTC; cdr3_aa: CASSNRAPFTGANVLTF; d_call: -; clone_size: -; v_call: TRBV18; j_call: TRBJ2-6
cdr3_nt: TGTGCCAGTAGTATGGGCTGGACAGACAATGAGCAGTTCTTC; cdr3_aa: CASSMGWTDNEQFF; d_call: -; clone_size: few; v_call: TRBV19; j_call: TRBJ2-1
cdr3_nt: TGTGCCAGCAGCCAATTAGCGGGAGTGAGGTGGGAGCAGTTCTTC; cdr3_aa: CASSQLAGVRWEQFF; d_call: TRBD2; clone_size: -; v_call: TRBV3-1; j_call: TRBJ2-1
cdr3_nt: TGTGCCAGCAGCGGTGGGGGGCAGGGGGGTACTGAAGCTTTCTTT; cdr3_aa: CASSGGGQGGTEAFF; d_call: TRBD1; clone_size: few; v_call: TRBV28; j_call: TRBJ1-1
cdr3_nt: TGCAGTGTCAGATCGTTGTCTTCCGGGAGCTCCTACAATGAGCAGTTCTTC; cdr3_aa: CSVRSLSSGSSYNEQFF; d_call: -; clone_size: -; v_call: TRBV20-1; j_call: TRBJ2-1
cdr3_nt: TGTGCCAGCAGCTATCAAAACCGTGGCTACACCTTC; cdr3_aa: CASSYQNRGYTF; d_call: -; clone_size: -; v_call: TRBV3-1; j_call: TRBJ1-2
cdr3_nt: TGTGCCAGCAGTTTGAGGAGCTCTGGAAACACCATATATTTT; cdr3_aa: CASSLRSSGNTIYF; d_call: -; clone_size: -; v_call: TRBV27; j_call: TRBJ1-3
cdr3_nt: TGTGCCAGCGGCCCGGGACCCCCGAGGGAGCAGTACTTC; cdr3_aa: CASGPGPPREQYF; d_call: -; clone_size: few; v_call: TRBV7-2; j_call: TRBJ2-7
cdr3_nt: TGTGCCAGTAGTATAGGACTAGCGGGAGCCTTCGATGAACAGTTCTTC; cdr3_aa: CASSIGLAGAFDEQFF; d_call: TRBD2; clone_size: -; v_call: TRBV19; j_call: TRBJ2-1
cdr3_nt: TGTGCCACCAGCAGAGATTTATCGGCCAAAAACATTCAGTACTTC; cdr3_aa: CATSRDLSAKNIQYF; d_call: -; clone_size: many; v_call: TRBV15; j_call: TRBJ2-4
cdr3_nt: TGCGCCAGCAGCTCTTCGGCACGCTACGAGCAGTACTTC; cdr3_aa: CASSSSARYEQYF; d_call: -; clone_size: many; v_call: TRBV5-1; j_call: TRBJ2-7
cdr3_nt: TGTGCCAGCAGCTTAGGGCTAGTAAGGGAGCAGTTCTTC; cdr3_aa: CASSLGLVREQFF; d_call: -; clone_size: -; v_call: TRBV7-2; j_call: TRBJ2-1
cdr3_nt: TGTGCCAGCAGCCAAGATGGATCCGGGACAGGAAACTACGAGCAGTACTTC; cdr3_aa: CASSQDGSGTGNYEQYF; d_call: TRBD1; clone_size: few; v_call: TRBV3-1; j_call: TRBJ2-7
cdr3_nt: TGTGCCATCAGTATTGGACAGCCCGGGGATTACGAGCAGTACTTC; cdr3_aa: CAISIGQPGDYEQYF; d_call: -; clone_size: few; v_call: TRBV10-3; j_call: TRBJ2-7
cdr3_nt: TGCAGCGTTTATCTAGCGGGAGGGAACGAGCAGTACTTC; cdr3_aa: CSVYLAGGNEQYF; d_call: TRBD2; clone_size: few; v_call: TRBV29-1; j_call: TRBJ2-7
cdr3_nt: TGCGCCAGCAGCTCGGGACTGCCGCGGGGACCCCTCCACTTT; cdr3_aa: CASSSGLPRGPLHF; d_call: -; clone_size: few; v_call: TRBV5-1; j_call: TRBJ1-6
cdr3_nt: TGTGCCAGCAGTACCGACTCTCTGCAGGAGCAGTACTTC; cdr3_aa: CASSTDSLQEQYF; d_call: -; clone_size: few; v_call: TRBV6-5; j_call: TRBJ2-5
cdr3_nt: TGTGCCACCAGCTCACGACGGATCGGACACAATGAGCAGTTCTTC; cdr3_aa: CATSSRRIGHNEQFF; d_call: -; clone_size: -; v_call: TRBV15; j_call: TRBJ2-1
cdr3_nt: TGCGCCAGCTCCTGGTCGGCGGACTCCTACGAGCAGTACTTC; cdr3_aa: CASSWSADSYEQYF; d_call: -; clone_size: -; v_call: TRBV4-1; j_call: TRBJ2-7
cdr3_nt: TGTGCCACCAGTGCAACCACATCATACAATGAGCAGTTCTTC; cdr3_aa: CATSATTSYNEQFF; d_call: -; clone_size: few; v_call: TRBV24-1; j_call: TRBJ2-1
cdr3_nt: TGTGCCAGCAGCTCGGGCGACCTTGAAGCTTTCTTT; cdr3_aa: CASSSGDLEAFF; d_call: -; clone_size: few; v_call: TRBV11-2; j_call: TRBJ1-1
cdr3_nt: TGTGCCAGCTCACTAACCCCGGACTCCCCGTGGTACTTC; cdr3_aa: CASSLTPDSPWYF; d_call: -; clone_size: few; v_call: TRBV18; j_call: TRBJ2-4
cdr3_nt: TGCGCCAGCAGCCAAGACTTCGAGACTGATACGCAGTATTTT; cdr3_aa: CASSQDFETDTQYF; d_call: -; clone_size: few; v_call: TRBV4-1; j_call: TRBJ2-3
cdr3_nt: TGCGCCAGCAGCTATGCAGCGCCCGGGGAGCTGTTTTTT; cdr3_aa: CASSYAAPGELFF; d_call: -; clone_size: few; v_call: TRBV5-1; j_call: TRBJ2-2
cdr3_nt: TGCAGTGCTATCTTACAGAGCGGACAGAGCTACTATGGCTACACCTTC; cdr3_aa: CSAILQSGQSYYGYTF; d_call: -; clone_size: few; v_call: TRBV20-1; j_call: TRBJ1-2
cdr3_nt: TGTGCCAGCAGCTTAATAACCGGGCCGGGGGAGACCCAGTACTTC; cdr3_aa: CASSLITGPGETQYF; d_call: -; clone_size: -; v_call: TRBV7-3; j_call: TRBJ2-5
cdr3_nt: TGCAGCGTAGGGACTAGCGGGGAGTATCAAGAGACCCAGTACTTC; cdr3_aa: CSVGTSGEYQETQYF; d_call: TRBD2; clone_size: few; v_call: TRBV29-1; j_call: TRBJ2-5
cdr3_nt: TGTGCCAGCAGCCATCTCCCTGGTACTGAAGCTTTCTTT; cdr3_aa: CASSHLPGTEAFF; d_call: -; clone_size: -; v_call: TRBV3-1; j_call: TRBJ1-1
cdr3_nt: TGTGCCAGCAGTTTACTCGGACTAGCGGAGGGGGACGAGCAGTACTTC; cdr3_aa: CASSLLGLAEGDEQYF; d_call: TRBD2; clone_size: few; v_call: TRBV28; j_call: TRBJ2-7
cdr3_nt: TGTGCCATCAGTGAGGGGAGGGTTACCTACAATGAGCAGTTCTTC; cdr3_aa: CAISEGRVTYNEQFF; d_call: TRBD2; clone_size: few; v_call: TRBV10-3; j_call: TRBJ2-1
cdr3_nt: TGTGCCAGCAGAGATAGCGGGGGGGGCGAGCAGTTCTTC; cdr3_aa: CASRDSGGGEQFF; d_call: TRBD2; clone_size: few; v_call: TRBV7-2; j_call: TRBJ2-1
cdr3_nt: TGCGCCAGCGGCATCCGGGACAGGGGATCCTACGAGCAGTACTTC; cdr3_aa: CASGIRDRGSYEQYF; d_call: TRBD1; clone_size: -; v_call: TRBV5-1; j_call: TRBJ2-7
cdr3_nt: TGCAGTGCTCTCACAGGAAAAAACTATGGCTACACCTTC; cdr3_aa: CSALTGKNYGYTF; d_call: -; clone_size: few; v_call: TRBV20-1; j_call: TRBJ1-2
cdr3_nt: TGTGCCAGCAGCCCCGGACTAGGGGCAAGCTATCACAATGAGCAGTTCTTC; cdr3_aa: CASSPGLGASYHNEQFF; d_call: TRBD2; clone_size: few; v_call: TRBV12-3/TRBV12-4; j_call: TRBJ2-1
cdr3_nt: TGTGCCATCAGTCCACGCACTAGCGGGGGACAAGAGACCCAGTACTTC; cdr3_aa: CAISPRTSGGQETQYF; d_call: TRBD2; clone_size: few; v_call: TRBV10-3; j_call: TRBJ2-5